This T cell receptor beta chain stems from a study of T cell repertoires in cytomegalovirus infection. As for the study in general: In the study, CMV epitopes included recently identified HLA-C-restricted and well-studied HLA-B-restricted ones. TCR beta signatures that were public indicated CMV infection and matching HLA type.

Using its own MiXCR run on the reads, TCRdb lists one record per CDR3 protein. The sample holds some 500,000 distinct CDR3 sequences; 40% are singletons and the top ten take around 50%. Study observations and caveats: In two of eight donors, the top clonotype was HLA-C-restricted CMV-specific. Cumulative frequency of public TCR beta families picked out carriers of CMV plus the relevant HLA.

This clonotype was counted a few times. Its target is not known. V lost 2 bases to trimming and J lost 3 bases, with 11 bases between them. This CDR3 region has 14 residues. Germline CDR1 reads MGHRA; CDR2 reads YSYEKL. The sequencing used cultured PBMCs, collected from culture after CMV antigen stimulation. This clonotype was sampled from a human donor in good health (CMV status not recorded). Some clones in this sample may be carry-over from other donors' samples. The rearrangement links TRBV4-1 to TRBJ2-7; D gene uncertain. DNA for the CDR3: TGCGCCAGCAGCCAATCGCGGACGCACTACGAGCAGTACTTC. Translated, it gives CASSQSRTHYEQYF.